These 4 T cell receptor beta chains came from one sample sequenced in a study of tumor-infiltrating lymphocytes in primary liver carcinoma. The researchers obtained blood RNA from unsorted whole blood and also extracted germline DNA. Researchers generated TCR beta cDNA from around 0.55 ug of total RNA, relying on a constant-region primer. Three nested multiplex PCR rounds of slightly modified ARM-PCR generated TCR beta libraries. For around 10 cycles apiece, the opening two PCR rounds ran with TRBV1-TRBV30 forward primers and a C-beta reverse primer. TCRdb re-derived calls from the multiplex PCR reads in MiXCR, one entry per CDR3 protein. The sample includes around 330,000 distinct CDR3 sequences, almost 60% of them seen just once. Material: peripheral blood. The receptor set was obtained from a woman between 25 and 40 years old with primary liver carcinoma and hepatitis B virus infection.

The chain joins TRBV28 to TRBJ2-7, with a weak D call TRBD2 (5 bases). V gave up 4 bases and J gave up 3 bases, with 22 bases separating them. Germline-derived CDR1 and CDR2 are MDHEN and SYDVKM. This CDR3 comprises 17 residues. The CDR3 DNA reads as TGTGCCAGCAGTTGGTTGGGCGGGCCGGAGAGGATCTACGAGCAGTACTTC. It codes for CASSWLGGPERIYEQYF.

The chain links TRBV5-1 to TRBJ2-3, with D possibly matching TRBD2 (5 bases). The CDR3 sequence is 16 residues long. In germline, CDR1 is SGHRS, CDR2 YFSETQ. The ends were cut back, 0 bases at V and 2 bases at J, with 13 bases in the middle. CDR3 in DNA: TGCGCCAGCAGCTTGGAAGTAGCGAGGGCCACAGATACGCAGTATTTT. Translated, it gives CASSLEVARATDTQYF.

In its sample, this clonotype was seen once. This sequence joins TRBV11-3 and TRBJ2-1; the match to TRBD2 covers 9 bases. CDR3 length equals 15 residues. Trimming cost V 10 bases and J 3 bases; bases outside gene matches: 10. The germline V gene has CDR1 SGHNT and CDR2 YENEEA. The CDR3 reads CANGLETSGYNEQFF. The CDR3 DNA sequence: TGTGCCAACGGCTTAGAGACTAGCGGCTACAATGAGCAGTTCTTC.

Regarding this clonotype: This may be a read error: a much more frequent sequence differs by one nucleotide. This chain uses TRBV11-2 with TRBJ2-3, with 11 bases that match TRBD2. The CDR3 runs to 18 residues. Looked up from germline, CDR1 is SGHAT and CDR2 is FQNNGV. V shed 4 bases, J shed 2 bases, and the junction held 11 bases outside the gene matches. The CDR3 spells CASSSYPGLAEFTDTQYF. The CDR3 nucleotides are TGTGCCAGCAGCTCCTACCCGGGACTAGCGGAATTCACAGATACGCAGTATTTT.